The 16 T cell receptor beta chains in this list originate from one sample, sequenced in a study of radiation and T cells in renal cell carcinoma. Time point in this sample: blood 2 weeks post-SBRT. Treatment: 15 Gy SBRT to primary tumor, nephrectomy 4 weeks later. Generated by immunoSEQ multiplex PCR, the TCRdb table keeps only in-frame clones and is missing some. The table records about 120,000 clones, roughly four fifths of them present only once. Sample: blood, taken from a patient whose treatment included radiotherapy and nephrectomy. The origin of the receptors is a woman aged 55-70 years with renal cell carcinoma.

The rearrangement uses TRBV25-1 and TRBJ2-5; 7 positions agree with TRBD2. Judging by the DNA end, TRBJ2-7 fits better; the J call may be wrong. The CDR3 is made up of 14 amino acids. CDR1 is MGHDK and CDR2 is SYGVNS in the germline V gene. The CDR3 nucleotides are TGTGCCAGCAGTGAATATTGGGGAGGGGACGAGCAGTACTTC. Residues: CASSEYWGGDEQYF.

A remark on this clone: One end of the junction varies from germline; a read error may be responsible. CDR3 protein: CAISESMGPLFQF. The CDR3 DNA is TGTGCCATCAGTGAGTCAATGGGGCCTCTTTTCCAGTTC. This sequence joins TRBV10-3 and TRBJ1-2; D is perhaps TRBD1 (5 bases). Germline V lookup: CDR1 ENHRY, CDR2 SYGVKD. The CDR3 is 13 amino acids.

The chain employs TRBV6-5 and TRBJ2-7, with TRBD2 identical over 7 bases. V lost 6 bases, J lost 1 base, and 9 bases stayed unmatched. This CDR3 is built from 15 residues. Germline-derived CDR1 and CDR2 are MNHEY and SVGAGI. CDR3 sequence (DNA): TGTGCCAGCAGCCGGGGCGGGAGTCTATCCTACGAGCAGTACTTC. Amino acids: CASSRGGSLSYEQYF.

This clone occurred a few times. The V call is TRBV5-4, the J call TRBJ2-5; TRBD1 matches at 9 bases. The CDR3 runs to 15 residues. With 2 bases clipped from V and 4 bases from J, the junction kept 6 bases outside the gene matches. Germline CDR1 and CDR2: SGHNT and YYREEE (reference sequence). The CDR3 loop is CASSLIGTGRETQYF. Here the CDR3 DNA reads TGTGCCAGCAGCTTAATTGGGACAGGGAGAGAGACCCAGTACTTC.

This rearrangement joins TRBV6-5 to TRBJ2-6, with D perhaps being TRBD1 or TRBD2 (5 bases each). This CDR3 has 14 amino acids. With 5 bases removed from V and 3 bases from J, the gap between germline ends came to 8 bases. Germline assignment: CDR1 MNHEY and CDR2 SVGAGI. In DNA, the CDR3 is TGTGCCAGCAGTCCGGGGCTTGGGGCCAACGTCCTGACTTTC. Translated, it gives CASSPGLGANVLTF.

This chain's CDR3 is CASSLGVGQPPETQYF. The CDR3 bases are TGTGCCAGCAGCTTAGGGGTTGGACAGCCACCCGAGACCCAGTACTTC. This chain uses TRBV7-9 with TRBJ2-5; tentatively, D is TRBD1 (6 bases). The CDR3 spans 16 residues. The V gene's germline CDR1 is SEHNR and CDR2 FQNEAQ (reference sequence). Trimming shortened V by 1 base and J by 5 bases, and 17 bases separated the two germline ends.

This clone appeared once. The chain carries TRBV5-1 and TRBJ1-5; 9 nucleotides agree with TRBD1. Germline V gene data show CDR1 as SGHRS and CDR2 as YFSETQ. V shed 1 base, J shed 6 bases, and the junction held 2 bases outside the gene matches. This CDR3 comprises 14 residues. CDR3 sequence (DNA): TGCGCCAGCAGCTTGACAGGGGGCAGTCAGCCCCAGCATTTT. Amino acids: CASSLTGGSQPQHF.

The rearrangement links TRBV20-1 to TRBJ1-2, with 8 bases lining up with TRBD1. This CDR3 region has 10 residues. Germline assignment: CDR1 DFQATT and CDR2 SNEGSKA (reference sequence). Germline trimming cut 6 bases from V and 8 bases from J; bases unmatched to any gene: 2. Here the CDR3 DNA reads TGCAGTGCCGCAGGGGGCGGCTACACCTTC. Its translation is CSAAGGGYTF.

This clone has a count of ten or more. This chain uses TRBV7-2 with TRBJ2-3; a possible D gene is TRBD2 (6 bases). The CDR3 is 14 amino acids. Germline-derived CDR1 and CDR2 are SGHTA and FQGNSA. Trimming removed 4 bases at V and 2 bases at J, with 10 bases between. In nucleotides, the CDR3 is TGTGCCAGCAGCTGGTCTAGCGACACAGATACGCAGTATTTT. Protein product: CASSWSSDTDTQYF.

The CDR3 spells CASSPRVTGTGELFF. CDR3 nucleotides: TGTGCCAGCAGCCCCCGCGTTACCGGCACCGGGGAGCTGTTTTTT. The genes are TRBV9 and TRBJ2-2; D is unclear. Looked up from germline, CDR1 is SGDLS and CDR2 is YYNGEE. The V gene lost 4 bases and the J gene lost 4 bases, with 14 bases spanning the gap. The CDR3 is 15 amino acids.

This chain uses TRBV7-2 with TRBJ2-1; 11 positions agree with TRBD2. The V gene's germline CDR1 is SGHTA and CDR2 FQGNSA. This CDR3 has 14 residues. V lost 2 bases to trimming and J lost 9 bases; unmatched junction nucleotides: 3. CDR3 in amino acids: CASSLITSGSEQFF. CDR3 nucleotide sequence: TGTGCCAGCAGCTTAATAACTAGCGGGAGTGAGCAGTTCTTC.

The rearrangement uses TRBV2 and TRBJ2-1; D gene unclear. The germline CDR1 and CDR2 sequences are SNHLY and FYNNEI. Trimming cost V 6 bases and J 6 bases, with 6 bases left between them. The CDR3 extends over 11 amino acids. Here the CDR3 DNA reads TGTGCCAGCAGGGGAATCAATGAGCAGTTCTTC. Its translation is CASRGINEQFF.

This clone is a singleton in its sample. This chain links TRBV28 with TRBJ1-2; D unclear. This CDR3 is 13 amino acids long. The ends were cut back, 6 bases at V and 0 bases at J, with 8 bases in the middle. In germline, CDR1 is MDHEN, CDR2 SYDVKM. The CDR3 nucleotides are TGTGCCAGCAGCCTGGAGGCTAACTATGGCTACACCTTC. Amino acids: CASSLEANYGYTF.

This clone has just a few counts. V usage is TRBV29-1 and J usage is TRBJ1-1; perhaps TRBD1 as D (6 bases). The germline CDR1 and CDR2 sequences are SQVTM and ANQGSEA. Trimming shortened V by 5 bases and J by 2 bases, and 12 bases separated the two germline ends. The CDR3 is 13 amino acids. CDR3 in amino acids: CSVTWGANTEAFF. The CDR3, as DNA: TGCAGCGTTACCTGGGGGGCAAACACTGAAGCTTTCTTT.

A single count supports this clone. The CDR3 nucleotides are TGCGCCAGCAGCTCCACCTCCGGGACTGCCACCGGGGAGCTGTTTTTT. Translated: CASSSTSGTATGELFF. This chain uses TRBV5-1 with TRBJ2-2, with a possible D match to TRBD2 (6 bases). Looked up from germline, CDR1 is SGHRS and CDR2 is YFSETQ. The V end was cut by 3 bases, the J end by 4 bases, with 16 bases between. CDR3 length: 16 residues.

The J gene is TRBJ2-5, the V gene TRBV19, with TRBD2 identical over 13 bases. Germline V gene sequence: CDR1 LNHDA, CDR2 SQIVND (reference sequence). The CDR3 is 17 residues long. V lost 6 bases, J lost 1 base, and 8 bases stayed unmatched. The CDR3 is CASRTGLAGHFQETQYF. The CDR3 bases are TGTGCCAGTAGAACGGGACTAGCGGGGCACTTCCAAGAGACCCAGTACTTC.